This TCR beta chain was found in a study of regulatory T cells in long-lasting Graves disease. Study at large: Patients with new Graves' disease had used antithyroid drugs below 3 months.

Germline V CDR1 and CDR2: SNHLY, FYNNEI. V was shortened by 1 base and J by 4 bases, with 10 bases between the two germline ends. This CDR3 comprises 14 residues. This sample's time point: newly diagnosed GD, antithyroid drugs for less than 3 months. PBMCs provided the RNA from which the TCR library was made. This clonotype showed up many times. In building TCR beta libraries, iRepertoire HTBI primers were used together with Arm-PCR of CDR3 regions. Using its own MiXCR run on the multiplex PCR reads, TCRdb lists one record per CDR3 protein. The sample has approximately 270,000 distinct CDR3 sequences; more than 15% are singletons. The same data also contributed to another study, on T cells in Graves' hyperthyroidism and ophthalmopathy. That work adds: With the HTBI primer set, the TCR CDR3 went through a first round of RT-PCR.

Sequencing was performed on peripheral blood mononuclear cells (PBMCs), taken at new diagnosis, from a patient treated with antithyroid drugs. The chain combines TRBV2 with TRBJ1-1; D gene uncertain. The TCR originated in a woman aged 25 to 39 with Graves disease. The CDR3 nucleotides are TGTGCCAGCAGTGAAGAGGCTACTGGCACTGAAGCTTTCTTT. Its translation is CASSEEATGTEAFF.